The 12 T cell receptor beta chains below come from one sample, sequenced in a study of shared clonotypes between healthy human individuals. Sequencing was performed with immunoSEQ multiplex PCR; in TCRdb, only in-frame clones are kept and a portion is missing. The profile shows about 1.5 million clones, nearly 99% of them singletons. Sequencing was carried out using naive CD4+ T cells sorted from blood. Subset in this sample: CD45RA+ positively selected. These receptor sequences come from a man aged 25 to 40 in good health.

J is TRBJ1-4 and V is TRBV4-3; unclear D gene. Between the trimmed V and J ends, which lost 0 bases and 3 bases, there was a span of 5 bases. The V gene's germline CDR1 is LGHNA and CDR2 YSLEER. The CDR3 has 14 amino acids. The CDR3 reads CASSQETANEKLFF. DNA of the CDR3: TGCGCCAGCAGCCAAGAGACGGCTAATGAAAAACTGTTTTTT.

The genes are TRBV4-1 and TRBJ2-2; maybe TRBD1 (6 bases). V was shortened by 4 bases and J by 4 bases, with 10 bases between the two germline ends. Looked up from germline, CDR1 is MGHRA and CDR2 is YSYEKL. The CDR3 spans 14 residues. The CDR3 region has the DNA TGCGCCAGCAGCCCCACAGGGAGCACCGGGGAGCTGTTTTTT. Its translation: CASSPTGSTGELFF.

V usage is TRBV18 and J usage is TRBJ1-4, with D maybe TRBD1 (5 bases). The germline V gene encodes CDR1 KGHSH and CDR2 LQKENI. The CDR3 is made up of 14 amino acids. Deletions cut 2 bases from V and 5 bases from J, with 9 bases between. Written as DNA, the CDR3 is TGTGCCAGCTCACCAGGGTCAGGGAATGAAAAACTGTTTTTT. Protein: CASSPGSGNEKLFF.

This clone was found once. The rearrangement links TRBV5-1 to TRBJ2-1; D is unresolved. V gave up 4 bases and J gave up 5 bases, with 22 bases separating them. This CDR3 has 17 residues. Germline V lookup: CDR1 SGHRS, CDR2 YFSETQ. Written as DNA, the CDR3 is TGCGCCAGCAGCCCCCCGGTCGTAGTACTCCAACACAATGAGCAGTTCTTC. It is translated as CASSPPVVVLQHNEQFF.

The chain links TRBV7-2 to TRBJ2-3; possibly TRBD2 for D (6 bases). Germline V gene lookup returns CDR1 SGHTA and CDR2 FQGNSA. The CDR3 totals 14 residues. Deletions cut 3 bases from V and 4 bases from J, with 11 bases between. CDR3 in DNA: TGTGCCAGCAGCTTGGGGACGGGAGCAGATACGCAGTATTTT. It yields the protein CASSLGTGADTQYF.

The rearrangement links TRBV7-8 to TRBJ1-1; no clear D gene. This CDR3 is 13 amino acids long. Germline V lookup: CDR1 SGHVS, CDR2 FQNEAQ. Trimming removed 3 bases from V and 1 base from J, with 6 bases in between. CDR3 in amino acids: CASSFIKNTEAFF. Written as DNA, the CDR3 is TGTGCCAGCAGCTTTATAAAGAACACTGAAGCTTTCTTT.

The chain uses TRBV9 and TRBJ1-1; no clear D. This CDR3 contains 15 residues. Germline-derived CDR1 and CDR2 are SGDLS and YYNGEE. Trimming stripped 2 bases from V and 2 bases from J, with 13 bases between. CDR3 region: CASSVATPGNTEAFF. CDR3 DNA: TGTGCCAGCAGCGTGGCGACCCCGGGAAACACTGAAGCTTTCTTT.

The genes are TRBV5-4 and TRBJ2-7; a weak D match, TRBD2 (6 bases). Germline V gene lookup returns CDR1 SGHNT and CDR2 YYREEE (reference sequence). The V end was cut by 3 bases, the J end by 0 bases, with 16 bases between. The CDR3 has 16 amino acids. In DNA, the CDR3 is TGTGCCAGCAGCTGGAAGCGGGCCTCCAACTCCTACGAGCAGTACTTC. Its translation: CASSWKRASNSYEQYF.

V usage is TRBV7-3 and J usage is TRBJ2-1; 9 bases match TRBD1. This CDR3 is 17 amino acids long. Trimming at V came to 2 bases and at J to 5 bases, leaving 10 bases not matched to a gene. Looked up from germline, CDR1 is SGHTA and CDR2 is FQGTGA. The CDR3 sequence is CASSLSAGQGRHNEQFF. The DNA of the CDR3 is TGTGCCAGCAGCTTATCAGCGGGACAGGGTAGGCACAATGAGCAGTTCTTC.

This clone was recorded once. The chain couples TRBV25-1 to TRBJ1-2; D gene uncertain. This CDR3 has 14 residues. Germline V gene sequence: CDR1 MGHDK, CDR2 SYGVNS. The germline V and J ends were trimmed by 0 bases and 8 bases, with 13 bases remaining between them. The CDR3 bases are TGTGCCAGCAGTGAATATGGTCCCAAAAGCGGCTACACCTTC. Residues: CASSEYGPKSGYTF.

V gene TRBV5-6 combines with J gene TRBJ2-7, with D uncertain. CDR3 length equals 14 residues. Germline lookup yields CDR1 SGHDT and CDR2 YYEEEE. V was trimmed by 1 base and J by 3 bases, leaving 11 bases between them. The CDR3 protein is CASSLFSVNYEQYF. For the CDR3, the DNA is TGTGCCAGCAGCTTGTTTTCCGTAAACTACGAGCAGTACTTC.

This chain joins TRBV5-1 and TRBJ2-3; the D is unclear. The CDR3 runs to 17 residues. Germline CDR1 SGHRS, CDR2 YFSETQ. Trimming took 5 bases from V and 6 from J, leaving 25 bases between them. The CDR3 DNA reads TGCGCCAGCAGTAACCTACCGGTCGGGCCGGTCCCCGATACGCAGTATTTT. Protein sequence: CASSNLPVGPVPDTQYF.